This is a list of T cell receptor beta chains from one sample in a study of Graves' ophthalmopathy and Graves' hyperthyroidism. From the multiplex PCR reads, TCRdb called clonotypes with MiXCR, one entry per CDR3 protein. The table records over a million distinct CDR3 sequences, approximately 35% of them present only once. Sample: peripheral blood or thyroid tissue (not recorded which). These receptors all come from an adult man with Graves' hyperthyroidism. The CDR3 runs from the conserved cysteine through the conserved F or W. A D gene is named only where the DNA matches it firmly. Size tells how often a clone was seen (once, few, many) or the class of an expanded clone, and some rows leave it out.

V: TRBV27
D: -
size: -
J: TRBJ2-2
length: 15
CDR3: CASSFYGGAAGELFF
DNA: TGTGCCAGCAGTTTCTACGGGGGCGCCGCCGGGGAGCTGTTTTTT

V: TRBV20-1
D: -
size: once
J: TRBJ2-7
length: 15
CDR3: CSAGRLWGDTYEQYF
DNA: TGCAGTGCCGGAAGGCTCTGGGGGGACACGTACGAGCAGTACTTC

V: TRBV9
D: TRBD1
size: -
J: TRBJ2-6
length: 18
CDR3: CASSFRTGILTGANVLTF
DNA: TGTGCCAGCAGCTTCCGGACAGGGATATTAACTGGGGCCAACGTCCTGACTTTC

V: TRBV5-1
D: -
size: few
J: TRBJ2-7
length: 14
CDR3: CASSSLGDEGEQYF
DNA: TGCGCCAGCAGCTCCCTCGGGGACGAGGGCGAGCAGTACTTC

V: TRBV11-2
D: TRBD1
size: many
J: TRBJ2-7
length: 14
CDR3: CASSFRDRGYEQYF
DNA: TGTGCCAGCAGCTTCCGGGACAGGGGTTACGAGCAGTACTTC

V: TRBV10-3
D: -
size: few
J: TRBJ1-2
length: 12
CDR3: CAISSPNYGYTF
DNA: TGTGCCATCAGTTCCCCTAACTATGGCTACACCTTC

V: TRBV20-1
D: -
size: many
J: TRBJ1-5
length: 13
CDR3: CSAVEGSNQPQHF
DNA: TGCAGTGCCGTCGAAGGCTCGAATCAGCCCCAGCATTTT

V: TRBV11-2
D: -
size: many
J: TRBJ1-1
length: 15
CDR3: CASSSGRARTPEAFF
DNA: TGTGCCAGCAGCTCCGGACGCGCGAGAACCCCTGAAGCTTTCTTT

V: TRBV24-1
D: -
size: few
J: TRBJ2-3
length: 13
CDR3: CATSDFGRDTQYF
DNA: TGTGCCACCAGTGATTTTGGGCGGGATACGCAGTATTTT

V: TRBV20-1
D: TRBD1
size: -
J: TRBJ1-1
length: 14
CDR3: CSAYAGTGGLEAFF
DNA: TGCAGTGCTTATGCCGGGACAGGGGGCCTAGAAGCTTTCTTT

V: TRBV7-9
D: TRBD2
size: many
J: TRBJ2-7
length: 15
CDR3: CASGRWREDTYEQYF
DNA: TGTGCCAGCGGGAGGTGGCGGGAGGACACCTACGAGCAGTACTTC

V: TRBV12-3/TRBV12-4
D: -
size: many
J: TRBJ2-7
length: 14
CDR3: CASSFLASSREQYF
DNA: TGTGCCAGCAGTTTTTTGGCTAGCTCCCGGGAGCAGTACTTC

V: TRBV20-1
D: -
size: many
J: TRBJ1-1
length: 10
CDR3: CSAGYTEAFF
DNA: TGCAGTGCTGGATACACTGAAGCTTTCTTT

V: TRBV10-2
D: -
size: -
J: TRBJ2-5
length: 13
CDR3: CASSLTETETQYF
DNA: TGCGCCAGCAGTCTAACAGAGACAGAGACCCAGTACTTC

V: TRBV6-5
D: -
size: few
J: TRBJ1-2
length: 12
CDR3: CASSYRGSGYTF
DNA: TGTGCCAGCAGTTACAGGGGTTCTGGCTACACCTTC

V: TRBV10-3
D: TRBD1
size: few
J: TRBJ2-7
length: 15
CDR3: CASSVSGTGPYEQYF
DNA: TGTGCCAGCAGTGTCTCCGGGACAGGGCCCTACGAGCAGTACTTC

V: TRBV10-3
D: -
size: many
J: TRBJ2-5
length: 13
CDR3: CAISDSGQETQYF
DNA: TGTGCCATCAGTGACTCCGGCCAAGAGACCCAGTACTTC

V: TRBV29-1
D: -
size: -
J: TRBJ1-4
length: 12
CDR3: CSVDRGGEKLFF
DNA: TGCAGCGTTGATAGGGGCGGTGAAAAACTGTTTTTT

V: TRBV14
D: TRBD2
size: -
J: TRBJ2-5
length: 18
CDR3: CASSQDLLTSGGEETQYF
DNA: TGTGCCAGCAGCCAAGATCTCCTGACTAGCGGAGGTGAAGAGACCCAGTACTTC

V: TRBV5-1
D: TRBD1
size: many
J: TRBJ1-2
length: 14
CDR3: CASSLGQKNYGYTF
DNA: TGTGCCAGCAGTTTGGGACAGAAAAACTATGGCTACACCTTC

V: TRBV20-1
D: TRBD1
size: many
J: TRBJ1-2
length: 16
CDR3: CSARDPAGGSVYGYTF
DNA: TGCAGTGCTAGAGATCCCGCAGGGGGGAGTGTCTATGGCTACACCTTC

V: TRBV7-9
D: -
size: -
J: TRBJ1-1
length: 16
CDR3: CASSSSQGHLNTEAFF
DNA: TGTGCCAGCAGCTCCTCGCAGGGACATTTGAACACTGAAGCTTTCTTT

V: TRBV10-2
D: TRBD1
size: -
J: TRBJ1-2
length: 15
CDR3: CASSDPDRGLSGYTF
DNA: TGCGCCAGCAGTGATCCAGACAGGGGATTATCTGGCTACACCTTC

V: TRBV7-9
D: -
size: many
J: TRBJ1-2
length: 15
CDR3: CASSLMTKTGTGYTF
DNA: TGTGCCAGCAGCTTAATGACGAAAACAGGGACGGGCTACACCTTC

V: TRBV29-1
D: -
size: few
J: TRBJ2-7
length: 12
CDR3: CSALDGSYEQYF
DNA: TGCAGCGCCCTGGACGGATCCTACGAGCAGTACTTC

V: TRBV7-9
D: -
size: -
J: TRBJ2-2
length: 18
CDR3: CASSNFFRQVTNTRELFF
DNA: TGTGCCAGCAGCAACTTCTTCAGACAGGTGACGAACACCCGGGAGCTGTTTTTT

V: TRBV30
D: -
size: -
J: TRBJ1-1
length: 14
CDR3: CAWRQGDRNTEAFF
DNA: TGTGCCTGGAGGCAGGGAGATAGGAACACTGAAGCTTTCTTT

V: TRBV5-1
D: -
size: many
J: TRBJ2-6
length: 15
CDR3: CASSLGPSGANVLTF
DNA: TGCGCCAGCAGCTTAGGGCCCTCTGGGGCCAACGTCCTGACTTTC

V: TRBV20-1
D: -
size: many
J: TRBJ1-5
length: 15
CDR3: CSARILGLSNQPQHF
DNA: TGCAGTGCTAGAATTCTGGGCTTAAGCAATCAGCCCCAGCATTTT

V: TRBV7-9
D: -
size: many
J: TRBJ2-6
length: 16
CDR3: CASRGGQGRGANVLTF
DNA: TGTGCCAGCAGGGGAGGTCAGGGTAGAGGGGCCAACGTCCTGACTTTC

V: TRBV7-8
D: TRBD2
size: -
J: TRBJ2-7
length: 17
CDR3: CASSLESASGFSYEQYF
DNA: TGTGCCAGCAGCTTAGAGTCTGCTAGCGGATTCTCCTACGAGCAGTACTTC

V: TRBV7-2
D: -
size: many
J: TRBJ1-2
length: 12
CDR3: CASSVGARGYTF
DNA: TGTGCCAGCAGCGTAGGGGCGCGAGGCTACACCTTC

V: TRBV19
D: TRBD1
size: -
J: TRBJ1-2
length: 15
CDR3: CASSPKTGPGYGYTF
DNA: TGTGCCAGTAGTCCCAAGACAGGGCCGGGCTATGGCTACACCTTC

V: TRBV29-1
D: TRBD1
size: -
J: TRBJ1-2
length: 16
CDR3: CSVDFYGQGFRHGYTF
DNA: TGCAGCGTTGATTTTTACGGACAGGGGTTTAGACATGGCTACACCTTC

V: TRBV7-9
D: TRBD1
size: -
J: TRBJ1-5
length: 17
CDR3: CASSLEGDRGSAQPQHF
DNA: TGTGCCAGCAGCTTAGAAGGGGACAGGGGCTCCGCTCAGCCCCAGCATTTT

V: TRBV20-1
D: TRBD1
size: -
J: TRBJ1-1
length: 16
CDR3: CSAYKDRVGRSTEAFF
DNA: TGCAGTGCTTATAAAGACAGGGTCGGCCGATCCACTGAAGCTTTCTTT

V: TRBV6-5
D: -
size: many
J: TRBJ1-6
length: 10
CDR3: CATFCLPLHF
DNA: TGTGCCACCTTCTGTCTCCCCCTCCACTTT

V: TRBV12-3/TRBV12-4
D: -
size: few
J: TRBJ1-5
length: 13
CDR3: CASSSFTNQPQHF
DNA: TGTGCCAGCAGTTCATTCACAAATCAGCCCCAGCATTTT

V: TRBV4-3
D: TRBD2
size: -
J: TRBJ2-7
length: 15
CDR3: CASSQGLAHAYEQYF
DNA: TGCGCCAGCAGCCAAGGACTAGCGCACGCCTACGAGCAGTACTTC

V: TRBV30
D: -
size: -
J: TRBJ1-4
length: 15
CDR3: CAWSGAALSNEKLFF
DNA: TGTGCCTGGAGTGGGGCAGCCCTCAGTAATGAAAAACTGTTTTTT

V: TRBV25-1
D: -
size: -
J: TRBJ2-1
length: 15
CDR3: CASSEAGWPYNEQFF
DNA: TGTGCCAGCAGTGAAGCGGGGTGGCCCTACAATGAGCAGTTCTTC

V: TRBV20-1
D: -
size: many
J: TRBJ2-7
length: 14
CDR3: CSASRLARTHEQYF
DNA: TGCAGTGCTAGTAGGCTAGCCAGGACCCACGAGCAGTACTTC

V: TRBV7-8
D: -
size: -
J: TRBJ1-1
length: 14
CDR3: CASSLGRVGGRAFF
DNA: TGTGCCAGCAGCTTAGGACGGGTAGGGGGGAGAGCTTTCTTT

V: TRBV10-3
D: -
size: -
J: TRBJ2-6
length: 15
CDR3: CAISEARQGANVLTF
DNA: TGTGCCATCAGTGAGGCGCGGCAGGGGGCCAACGTCCTGACTTTC

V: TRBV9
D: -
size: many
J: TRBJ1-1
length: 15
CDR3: CASSPRPKSNTEAFF
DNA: TGTGCCAGCAGCCCCCGACCTAAGTCAAACACTGAAGCTTTCTTT

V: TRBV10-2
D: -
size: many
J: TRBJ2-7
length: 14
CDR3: CASSAGLSSYEQYF
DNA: TGTGCCAGCAGTGCGGGACTTAGCTCCTACGAGCAGTACTTC

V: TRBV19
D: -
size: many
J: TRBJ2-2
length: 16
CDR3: CASSMAQALNTGELFF
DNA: TGTGCCAGTAGTATGGCGCAGGCCCTTAACACCGGGGAGCTGTTTTTT

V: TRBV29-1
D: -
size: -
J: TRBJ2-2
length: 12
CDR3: CSATGGAGELFF
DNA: TGCAGCGCCACGGGTGGGGCCGGGGAGCTGTTTTTT